This is a list of T cell receptor beta chains from one sample in a study of T cells after somatic rescue of genetic block. Sequencing used immunoSEQ multiplex PCR; TCRdb keeps in-frame clones, though not all of them. The table shows approximately 110,000 clones, with 90% to 95% occurring only once. Sequenced input: peripheral blood mononuclear cells (PBMCs). The receptors stem from a woman aged 18-29 years. The CDR3 runs from the conserved cysteine through the conserved F or W. The order of the fields is CDR3 protein, V gene, J gene.

CDR3: CASSLGQEETQYF
V: TRBV7-6
J: TRBJ2-5

CDR3: CASSYGAQRGPLNYGYTF
V: TRBV19
J: TRBJ1-2

CDR3: CASSLGEWGQPGNTIYF
V: TRBV7-9
J: TRBJ1-3

CDR3: CASSLEPEGYGYTF
V: TRBV5-1
J: TRBJ1-2

CDR3: CASSIDLGGPYNEQFF
V: TRBV19
J: TRBJ2-1

CDR3: CASGGEMSYTF
V: TRBV5-1
J: TRBJ1-2

CDR3: CASNGQGTRGYTF
V: TRBV19
J: TRBJ1-2

CDR3: CASSPSTGNQPQHF
V: TRBV18
J: TRBJ1-5

CDR3: CASSQERTGRNYGYTF
V: TRBV4-3
J: TRBJ1-2

CDR3: CASSPGGWSTEAFF
V: TRBV28
J: TRBJ1-1

CDR3: CASSSYPTGDWEKLFF
V: TRBV5-4
J: TRBJ1-4

CDR3: CAISERQGEGNTIYF
V: TRBV10-3
J: TRBJ1-3

CDR3: CASSMGIRNQPQHF
V: TRBV19
J: TRBJ1-5

CDR3: CASSDKLGATNEKLFF
V: TRBV9
J: TRBJ1-4

CDR3: CASSPGYSNQPQHF
V: TRBV11-2
J: TRBJ1-5

CDR3: CASSLVGYSTDTQYF
V: TRBV5-1
J: TRBJ2-3

CDR3: CASSGTGPISGANVLTF
V: TRBV4-2
J: TRBJ2-6

CDR3: CASSVERVETQYF
V: TRBV9
J: TRBJ2-5

CDR3: CASSIGQTNTEAFF
V: TRBV19
J: TRBJ1-1

CDR3: CASSITIREGYGYTF
V: TRBV5-1
J: TRBJ1-2

CDR3: CASSRSEKLFF
V: TRBV7-2
J: TRBJ1-4

CDR3: CASSLNPGGAVETQYF
V: TRBV4-2
J: TRBJ2-5

CDR3: CAISVPRDRANTGELFF
V: TRBV10-3
J: TRBJ2-2

CDR3: CASMLGQGNEQFF
V: TRBV19
J: TRBJ2-1

CDR3: CSGGQDYTEAFF
V: TRBV29-1
J: TRBJ1-1

CDR3: CASSEKATRETQYF
V: TRBV25-1
J: TRBJ2-5

CDR3: CASSQEAQGLETQYF
V: TRBV4-1
J: TRBJ2-5

CDR3: CASSLQGSYNEQFF
V: TRBV5-1
J: TRBJ2-1

CDR3: CASSRTSGYNEQFF
V: TRBV5-6
J: TRBJ2-1

CDR3: CASSYQGITEAFF
V: TRBV6-5
J: TRBJ1-1

CDR3: CASSLDRGNEQYF
V: TRBV18
J: TRBJ2-7

CDR3: CASSPGNEQFF
V: TRBV18
J: TRBJ2-1

CDR3: CASSRTGAYEQYF
V: TRBV19
J: TRBJ2-7

CDR3: CASSLGASSGNTIYF
V: TRBV7-6
J: TRBJ1-3

CDR3: CAIGRQLTDTQYF
V: TRBV10-3
J: TRBJ2-3

CDR3: CASSLGGGTEAFF
V: TRBV6-5
J: TRBJ1-1

CDR3: CASSLYTSPADRELFF
V: TRBV7-2
J: TRBJ2-2

CDR3: CAISAAPGQTNQPQHF
V: TRBV10-3
J: TRBJ1-5

CDR3: CASSQDRRWAGSSYNEQFF
V: TRBV4-3
J: TRBJ2-1

CDR3: CASSKGPSNEQFF
V: TRBV7-2
J: TRBJ2-1

CDR3: CSVLTYEQYF
V: TRBV29-1
J: TRBJ2-7

CDR3: CASSVGARQRRVYGYTF
V: TRBV9
J: TRBJ1-2

CDR3: CAISDPARRYEQYF
V: TRBV10-3
J: TRBJ2-7

CDR3: CASSLGLAGESTDTQYF
V: TRBV13
J: TRBJ2-3

CDR3: CASSYAQLGGQPQHF
V: TRBV6-5
J: TRBJ1-5

CDR3: CASSTRGGGPGELFF
V: TRBV19
J: TRBJ2-2

CDR3: CATSRVKVGGKYF
V: TRBV15
J: TRBJ2-3

CDR3: CASSPQGGFYGYTF
V: TRBV4-3
J: TRBJ1-2

CDR3: CASSQGQGPGYTF
V: TRBV28
J: TRBJ1-2

CDR3: CASPAGTEFNSPLHF
V: TRBV7-9
J: TRBJ1-6

CDR3: CASSQAGQGFYEQYF
V: TRBV4-3
J: TRBJ2-7

CDR3: CASSKGQGERTEAFF
V: TRBV5-8
J: TRBJ1-1

CDR3: CASTRGTGTNTEAFF
V: TRBV2
J: TRBJ1-1

CDR3: CASSPVPNYEQYF
V: TRBV19
J: TRBJ2-7